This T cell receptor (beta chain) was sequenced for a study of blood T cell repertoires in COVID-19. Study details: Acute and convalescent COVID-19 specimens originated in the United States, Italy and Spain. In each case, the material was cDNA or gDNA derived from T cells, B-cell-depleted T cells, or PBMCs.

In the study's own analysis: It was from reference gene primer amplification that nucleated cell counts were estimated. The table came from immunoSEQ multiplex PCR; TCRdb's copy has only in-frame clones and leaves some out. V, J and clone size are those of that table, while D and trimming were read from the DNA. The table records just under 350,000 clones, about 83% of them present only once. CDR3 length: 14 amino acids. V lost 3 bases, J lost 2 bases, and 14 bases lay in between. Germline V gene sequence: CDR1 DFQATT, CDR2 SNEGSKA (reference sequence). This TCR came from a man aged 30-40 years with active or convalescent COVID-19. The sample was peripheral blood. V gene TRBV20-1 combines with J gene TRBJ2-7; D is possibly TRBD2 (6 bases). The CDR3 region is CSASFSSGPYEQYF. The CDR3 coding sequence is TGCAGTGCTAGTTTCAGCAGCGGGCCCTACGAGCAGTACTTC.